This entry concerns a single T cell receptor (beta chain). Its antigen remains unknown. Each patient was aged 18 to 65 and had newly diagnosed hyperthyroidism of under 2 months' duration. Fresh 10 ml peripheral blood yielded PBMCs. The CDR3 runs to 14 residues. Per germline, CDR1 SGHKS and CDR2 YYEKEE (reference sequence). Trimming stripped 0 bases from V and 1 base from J, with 7 bases between. These data come from a study of T cells in Graves' hyperthyroidism and ophthalmopathy. Study-level information: Peripheral blood sampling occurred at initial diagnosis, before any treatment. Study results and limitations: Median prediction lead before ophthalmopathy onset was 6.5 months with the model.

Researchers took RNA transcripts and amplified the TCR beta CDR3 regions from them. HTBI primers were used for first-round RT-PCR of the TCR CDR3. MiXCR, run by TCRdb on the multiplex PCR reads, gives a single entry per CDR3 protein. The repertoire holds about 740,000 distinct CDR3 sequences, less than 15% seen once, with roughly a tenth in the top ten. Sequencing used blood. The chain uses TRBV5-5 and TRBJ2-5; D gene uncertain. This sequence was found in a young woman with Graves' hyperthyroidism. CDR3 sequence reads: CASSLVEFQETQYF. DNA for the CDR3: TGTGCCAGCAGCTTGGTGGAGTTCCAAGAGACCCAGTACTTC.